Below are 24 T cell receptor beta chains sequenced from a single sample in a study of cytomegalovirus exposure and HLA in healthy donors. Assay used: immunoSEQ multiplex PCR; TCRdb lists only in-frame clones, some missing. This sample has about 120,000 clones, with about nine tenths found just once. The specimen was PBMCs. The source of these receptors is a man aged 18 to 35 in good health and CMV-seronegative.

CDR3 residues: CASAGGPTQTQYF. CDR3 coding DNA: TGTGCCAGCGCGGGGGGGCCCACTCAGACCCAGTACTTC. J is TRBJ2-5 and V is TRBV7-2; 9 nucleotides align to TRBD2. V lost 8 bases and J lost 6; bases outside the gene matches: 7. The V gene's germline CDR1 is SGHTA and CDR2 FQGNSA. The CDR3 covers 13 residues.

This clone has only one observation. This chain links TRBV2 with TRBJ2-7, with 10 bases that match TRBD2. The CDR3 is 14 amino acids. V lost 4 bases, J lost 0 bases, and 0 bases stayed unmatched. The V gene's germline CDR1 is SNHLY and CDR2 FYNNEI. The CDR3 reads CASSGTSGSYEQYF. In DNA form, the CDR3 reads TGTGCCAGCAGTGGGACTAGCGGCTCCTACGAGCAGTACTTC.

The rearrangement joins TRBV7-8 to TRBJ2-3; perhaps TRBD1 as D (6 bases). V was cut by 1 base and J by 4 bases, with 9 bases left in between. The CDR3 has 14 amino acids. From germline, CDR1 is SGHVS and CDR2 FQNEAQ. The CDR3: CASSLDRVADTQYF. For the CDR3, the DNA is TGTGCCAGCAGCTTAGACAGGGTCGCAGATACGCAGTATTTT.

CDR3 bases: TGTGCCAGCTCCCGGACTGGAATAAGAGATACGCAGTATTTT. Encoded protein: CASSRTGIRDTQYF. This chain uses TRBV18 with TRBJ2-3; D might be TRBD2 (5 bases). The CDR3 loop spans 14 amino acids. Germline CDR1 reads KGHSH; CDR2 reads LQKENI. Trimming stripped 6 bases from V and 5 bases from J, with 15 bases between.

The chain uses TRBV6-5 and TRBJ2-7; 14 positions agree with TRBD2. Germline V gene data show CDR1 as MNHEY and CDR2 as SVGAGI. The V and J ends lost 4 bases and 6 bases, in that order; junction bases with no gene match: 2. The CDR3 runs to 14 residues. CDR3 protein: CASSSGLAGVEQYF. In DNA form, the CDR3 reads TGTGCCAGCAGTTCGGGACTAGCGGGAGTCGAGCAGTACTTC.

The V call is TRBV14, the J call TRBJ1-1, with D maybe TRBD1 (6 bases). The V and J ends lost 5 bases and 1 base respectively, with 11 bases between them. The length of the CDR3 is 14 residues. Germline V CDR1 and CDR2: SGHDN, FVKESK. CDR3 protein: CASSYRVANTEAFF. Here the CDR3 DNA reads TGTGCCAGCAGCTACAGGGTGGCGAACACTGAAGCTTTCTTT.

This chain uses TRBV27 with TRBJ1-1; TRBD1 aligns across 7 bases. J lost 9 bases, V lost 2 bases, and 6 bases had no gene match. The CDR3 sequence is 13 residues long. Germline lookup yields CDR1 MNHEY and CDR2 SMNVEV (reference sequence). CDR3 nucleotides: TGTGCCAGCAGTTTAGGGACAGTTAATAAAGCTTTCTTT. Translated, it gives CASSLGTVNKAFF.

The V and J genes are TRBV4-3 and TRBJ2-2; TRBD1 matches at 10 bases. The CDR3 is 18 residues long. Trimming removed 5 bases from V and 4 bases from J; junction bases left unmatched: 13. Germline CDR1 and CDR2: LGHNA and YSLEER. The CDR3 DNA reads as TGCGCCAGCAGCTCCGCCCGGGACAGGGGAATAGGCACCGGGGAGCTGTTTTTT. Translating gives CASSSARDRGIGTGELFF.

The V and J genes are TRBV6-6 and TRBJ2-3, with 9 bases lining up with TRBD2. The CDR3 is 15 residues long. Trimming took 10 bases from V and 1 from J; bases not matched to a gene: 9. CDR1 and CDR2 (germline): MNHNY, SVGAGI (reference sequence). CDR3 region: CAKNYSGGCTDTQYF. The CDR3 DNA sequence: TGTGCCAAAAACTATAGCGGGGGTTGCACAGATACGCAGTATTTT.

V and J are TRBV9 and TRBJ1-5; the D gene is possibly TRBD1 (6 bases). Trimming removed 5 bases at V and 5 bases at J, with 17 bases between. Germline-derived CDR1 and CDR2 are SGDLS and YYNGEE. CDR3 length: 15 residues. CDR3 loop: CASSLGQTTDQPQHF. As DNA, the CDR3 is TGTGCCAGCAGTCTTGGACAGACTACAGATCAGCCCCAGCATTTT.

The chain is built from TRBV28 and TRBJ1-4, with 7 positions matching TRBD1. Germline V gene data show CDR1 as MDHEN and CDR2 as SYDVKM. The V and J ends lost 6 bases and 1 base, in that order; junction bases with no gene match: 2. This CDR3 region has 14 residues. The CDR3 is CASRAGGTNEKLFF. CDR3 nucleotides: TGTGCCAGCAGAGCAGGGGGAACTAATGAAAAACTGTTTTTT.

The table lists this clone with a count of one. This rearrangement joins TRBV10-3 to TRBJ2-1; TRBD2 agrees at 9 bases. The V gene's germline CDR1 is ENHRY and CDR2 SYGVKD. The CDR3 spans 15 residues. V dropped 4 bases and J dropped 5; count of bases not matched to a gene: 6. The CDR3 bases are TGTGCCATCAGTGCGAATAGCGGGAGAGACAATGAGCAGTTCTTC. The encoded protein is CAISANSGRDNEQFF.

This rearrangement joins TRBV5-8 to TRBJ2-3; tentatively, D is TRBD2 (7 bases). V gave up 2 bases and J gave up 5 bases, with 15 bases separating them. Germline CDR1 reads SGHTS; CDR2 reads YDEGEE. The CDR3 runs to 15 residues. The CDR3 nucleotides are TGTGCCAGCAGCTTTGGGGGGGGCTCGGTAGATACGCAGTATTTT. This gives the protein CASSFGGGSVDTQYF. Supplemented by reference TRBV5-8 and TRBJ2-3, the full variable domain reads EAGVTQSPTHLIKTRGQQATLRCSPISGHTSVYWYQQALGLGLQFLLWYDEGEERNRGNFPPRFSGRQFPNYSSELNVNALELEDSALYLCASSFGGGSVDTQYFGPGTRLTVL.

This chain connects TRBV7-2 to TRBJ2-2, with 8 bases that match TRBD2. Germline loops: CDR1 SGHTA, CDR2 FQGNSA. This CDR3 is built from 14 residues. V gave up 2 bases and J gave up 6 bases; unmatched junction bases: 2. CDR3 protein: CASSLTGGPGELFF. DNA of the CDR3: TGTGCCAGCAGCTTAACGGGGGGGCCCGGGGAGCTGTTTTTT.

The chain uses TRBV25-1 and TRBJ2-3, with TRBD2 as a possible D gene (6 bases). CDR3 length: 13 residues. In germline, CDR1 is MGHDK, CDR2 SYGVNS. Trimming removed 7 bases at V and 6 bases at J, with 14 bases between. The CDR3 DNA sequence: TGTGCCAGCAAGGTTCGCCGGGGGGATACGCAGTATTTT. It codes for CASKVRRGDTQYF.

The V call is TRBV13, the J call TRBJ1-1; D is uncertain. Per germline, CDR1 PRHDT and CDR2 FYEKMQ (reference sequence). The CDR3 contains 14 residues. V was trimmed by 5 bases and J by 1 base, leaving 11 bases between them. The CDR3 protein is CASSPLAANTEAFF. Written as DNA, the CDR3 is TGTGCCAGCAGCCCCCTGGCGGCGAACACTGAAGCTTTCTTT. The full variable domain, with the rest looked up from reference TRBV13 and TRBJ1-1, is AAGVIQSPRHLIKEKRETATLKCYPIPRHDTVYWYQQGPGQDPQFLISFYEKMQSDKGSIPDRFSAQQFSDYHSELNMSSLELGDSALYFCASSPLAANTEAFFGQGTRLTVV.

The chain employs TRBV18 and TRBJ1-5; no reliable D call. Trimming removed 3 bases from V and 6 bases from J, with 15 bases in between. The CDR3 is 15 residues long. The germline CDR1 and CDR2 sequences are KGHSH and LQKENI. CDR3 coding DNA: TGTGCCAGCTCACCCTTGGCGGGAGGCGGTCAGCCCCAGCATTTT. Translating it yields CASSPLAGGGQPQHF.

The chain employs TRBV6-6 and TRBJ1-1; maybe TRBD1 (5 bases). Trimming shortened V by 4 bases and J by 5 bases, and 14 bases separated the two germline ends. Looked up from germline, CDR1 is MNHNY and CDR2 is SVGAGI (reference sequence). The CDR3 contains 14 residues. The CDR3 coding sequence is TGTGCCAGCAGTTCCGACTCAGGGTGGACTGAAGCTTTCTTT. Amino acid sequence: CASSSDSGWTEAFF.

CDR3: CASSTTGFISKAGELFF. CDR3 nucleotides: TGTGCCAGCAGTACGACAGGGTTCATTTCCAAAGCCGGGGAGCTGTTTTTT. This chain uses TRBV28 with TRBJ2-2; 7 bases are a match to TRBD1. Germline V CDR1 and CDR2: MDHEN, SYDVKM. Losses at the gene ends were 5 bases for V and 6 bases for J; bases not matched to a gene: 15. CDR3 length: 17 residues. Full variable domain (outside the CDR3, taken from reference TRBV28 and TRBJ2-2): DVKVTQSSRYLVKRTGEKVFLECVQDMDHENMFWYRQDPGLGLRLIYFSYDVKMKEKGDIPEGYSVSREKKERFSLILESASTNQTSMYLCASSTTGFISKAGELFFGEGSRLTVL.

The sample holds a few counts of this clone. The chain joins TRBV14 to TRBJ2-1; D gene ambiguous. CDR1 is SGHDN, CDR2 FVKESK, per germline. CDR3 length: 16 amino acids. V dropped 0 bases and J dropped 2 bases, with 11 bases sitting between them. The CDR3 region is CASSQDRLDPYNEQFF. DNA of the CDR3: TGTGCCAGCAGCCAAGATCGTCTAGACCCCTACAATGAGCAGTTCTTC.

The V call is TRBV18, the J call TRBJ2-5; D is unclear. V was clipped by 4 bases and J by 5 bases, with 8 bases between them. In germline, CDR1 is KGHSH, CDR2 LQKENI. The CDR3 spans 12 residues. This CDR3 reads CASSLSRETQYF. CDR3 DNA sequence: TGTGCCAGCTCACTTTCACGGGAGACCCAGTACTTC.

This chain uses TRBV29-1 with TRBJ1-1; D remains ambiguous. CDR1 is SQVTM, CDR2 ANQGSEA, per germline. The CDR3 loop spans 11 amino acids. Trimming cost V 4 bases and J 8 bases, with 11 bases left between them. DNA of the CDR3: TGCAGCGTTGTGTCAGAACGCGAAGCTTTCTTT. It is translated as CSVVSEREAFF.

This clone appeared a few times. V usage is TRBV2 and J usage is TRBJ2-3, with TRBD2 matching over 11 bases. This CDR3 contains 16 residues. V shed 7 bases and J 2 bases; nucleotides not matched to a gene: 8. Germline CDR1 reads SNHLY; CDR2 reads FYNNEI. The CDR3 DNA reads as TGTGCCAGCACTATCGGGACTAGCGGATTCACAGATACGCAGTATTTT. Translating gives CASTIGTSGFTDTQYF.

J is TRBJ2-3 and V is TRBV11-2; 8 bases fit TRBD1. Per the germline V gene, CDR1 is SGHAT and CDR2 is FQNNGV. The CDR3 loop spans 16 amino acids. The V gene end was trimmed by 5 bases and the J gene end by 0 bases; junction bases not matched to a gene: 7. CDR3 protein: CASSPQGAKSTDTQYF. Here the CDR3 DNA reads TGTGCCAGCAGCCCCCAGGGGGCTAAGAGCACAGATACGCAGTATTTT.